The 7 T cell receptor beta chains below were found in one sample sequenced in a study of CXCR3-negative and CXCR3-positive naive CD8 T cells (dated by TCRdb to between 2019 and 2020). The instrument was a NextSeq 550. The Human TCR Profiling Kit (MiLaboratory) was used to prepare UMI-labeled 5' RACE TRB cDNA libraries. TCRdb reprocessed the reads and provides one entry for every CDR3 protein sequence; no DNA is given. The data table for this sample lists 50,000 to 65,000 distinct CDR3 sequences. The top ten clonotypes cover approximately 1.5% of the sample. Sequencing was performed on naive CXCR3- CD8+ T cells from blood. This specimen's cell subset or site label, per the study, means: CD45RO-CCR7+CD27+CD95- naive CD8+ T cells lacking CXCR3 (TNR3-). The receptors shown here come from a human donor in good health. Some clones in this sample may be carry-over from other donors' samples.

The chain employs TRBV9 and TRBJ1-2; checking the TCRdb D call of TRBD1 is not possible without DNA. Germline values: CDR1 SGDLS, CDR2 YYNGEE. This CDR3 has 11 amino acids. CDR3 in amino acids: CASSEPGGYTF.

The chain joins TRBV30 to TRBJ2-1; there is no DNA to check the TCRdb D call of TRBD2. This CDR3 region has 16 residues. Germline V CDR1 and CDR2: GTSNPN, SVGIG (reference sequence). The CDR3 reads CAWSVVRLAGNNEQFF.

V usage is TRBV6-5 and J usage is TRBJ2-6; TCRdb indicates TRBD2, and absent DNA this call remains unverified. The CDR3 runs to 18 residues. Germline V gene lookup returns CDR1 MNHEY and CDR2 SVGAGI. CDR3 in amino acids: CASSYEGGIVSGANVLTF.

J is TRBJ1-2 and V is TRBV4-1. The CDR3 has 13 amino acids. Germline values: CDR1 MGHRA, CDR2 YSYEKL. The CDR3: CASSQIPVDGYTF.

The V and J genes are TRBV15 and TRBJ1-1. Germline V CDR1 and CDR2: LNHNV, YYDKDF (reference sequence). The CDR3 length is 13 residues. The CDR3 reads CATSRREVTEAFF.

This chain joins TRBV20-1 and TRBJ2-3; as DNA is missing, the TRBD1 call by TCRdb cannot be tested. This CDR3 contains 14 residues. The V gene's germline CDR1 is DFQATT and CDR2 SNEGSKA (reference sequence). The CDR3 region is CSAIEGGNPGTQYF.

The CDR3 here is CASSQWPGDKETQYF. The chain recombines TRBV4-1 with TRBJ2-5; there is no DNA to check the TCRdb D call of TRBD1. The CDR3 is made up of 15 amino acids. The V gene's germline CDR1 is MGHRA and CDR2 YSYEKL.